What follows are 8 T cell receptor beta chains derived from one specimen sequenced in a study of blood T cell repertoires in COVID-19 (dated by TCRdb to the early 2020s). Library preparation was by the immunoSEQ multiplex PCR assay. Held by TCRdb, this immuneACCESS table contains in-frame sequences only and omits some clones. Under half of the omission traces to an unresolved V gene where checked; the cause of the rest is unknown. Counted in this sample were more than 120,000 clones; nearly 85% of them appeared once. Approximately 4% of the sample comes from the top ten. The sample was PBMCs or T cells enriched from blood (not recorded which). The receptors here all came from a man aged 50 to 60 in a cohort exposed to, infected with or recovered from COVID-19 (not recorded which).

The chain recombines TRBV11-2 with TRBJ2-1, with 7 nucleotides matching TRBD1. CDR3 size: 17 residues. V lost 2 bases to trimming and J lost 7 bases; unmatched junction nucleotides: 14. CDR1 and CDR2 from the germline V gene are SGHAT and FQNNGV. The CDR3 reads CASSLIPDRVGLNEQFF. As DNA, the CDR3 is TGTGCCAGCAGCTTAATCCCCGACAGGGTAGGGTTGAATGAGCAGTTCTTC.

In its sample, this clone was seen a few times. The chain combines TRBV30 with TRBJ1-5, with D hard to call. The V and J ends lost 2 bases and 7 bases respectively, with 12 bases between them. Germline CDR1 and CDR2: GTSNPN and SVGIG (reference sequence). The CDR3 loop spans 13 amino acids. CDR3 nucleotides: TGTGCCTGGAGTTCAGGCATATGGCAGCCCCAGCATTTT. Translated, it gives CAWSSGIWQPQHF.

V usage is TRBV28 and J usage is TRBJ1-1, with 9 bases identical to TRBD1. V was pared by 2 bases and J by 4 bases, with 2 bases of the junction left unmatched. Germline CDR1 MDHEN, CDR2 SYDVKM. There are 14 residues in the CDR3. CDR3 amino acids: CASSLRTGVTEAFF. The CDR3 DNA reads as TGTGCCAGCAGTTTACGGACAGGGGTCACTGAAGCTTTCTTT.

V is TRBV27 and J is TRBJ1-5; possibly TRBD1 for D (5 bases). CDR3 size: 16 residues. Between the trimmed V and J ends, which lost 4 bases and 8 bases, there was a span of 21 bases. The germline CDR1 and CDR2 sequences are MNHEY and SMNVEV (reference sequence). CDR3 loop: CASSWVRDGGLEPQHF. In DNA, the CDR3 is TGTGCCAGCAGTTGGGTGCGGGACGGCGGCCTGGAGCCCCAGCATTTT.

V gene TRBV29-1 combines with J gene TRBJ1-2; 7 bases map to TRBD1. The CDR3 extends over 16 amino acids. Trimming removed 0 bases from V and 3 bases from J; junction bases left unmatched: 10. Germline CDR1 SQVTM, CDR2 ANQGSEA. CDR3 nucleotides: TGCAGCGTTGAAGACCCTTTGGGACAGCAAGACTATGGCTACACCTTC. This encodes CSVEDPLGQQDYGYTF. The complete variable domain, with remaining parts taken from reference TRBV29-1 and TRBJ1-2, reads SAVISQKPSRDICQRGTSLTIQCQVDSQVTMMFWYRQQPGQSLTLIATANQGSEATYESGFVIDKFPISRPNLTFSTLTVSNMSPEDSSIYLCSVEDPLGQQDYGYTFGSGTRLTVV.

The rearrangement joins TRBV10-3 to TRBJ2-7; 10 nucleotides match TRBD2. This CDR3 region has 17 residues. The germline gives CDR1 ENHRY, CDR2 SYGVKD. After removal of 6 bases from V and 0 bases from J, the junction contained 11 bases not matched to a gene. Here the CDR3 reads CAIRVPVAGGSSYEQYF. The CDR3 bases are TGTGCCATCAGGGTCCCCGTAGCGGGAGGAAGCTCCTACGAGCAGTACTTC.

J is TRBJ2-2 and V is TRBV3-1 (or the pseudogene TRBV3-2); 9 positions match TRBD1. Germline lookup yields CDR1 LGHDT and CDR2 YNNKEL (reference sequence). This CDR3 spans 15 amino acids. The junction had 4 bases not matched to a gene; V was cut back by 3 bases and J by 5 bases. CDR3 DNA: TGTGCCAGCAGCCAGGGACAGGGAGGGACCGGGGAGCTGTTTTTT. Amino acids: CASSQGQGGTGELFF.

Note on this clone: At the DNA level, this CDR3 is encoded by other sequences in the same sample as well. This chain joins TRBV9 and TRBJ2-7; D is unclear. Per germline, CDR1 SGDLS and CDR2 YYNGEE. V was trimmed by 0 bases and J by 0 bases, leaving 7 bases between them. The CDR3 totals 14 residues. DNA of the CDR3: TGTGCCAGCAGCGTAGTCGGTAGCTCCTACGAGCAGTACTTC. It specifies CASSVVGSSYEQYF.